This T cell receptor beta chain derives from a study of shared clonotypes between healthy human individuals. Per the germline V gene, CDR1 is SGHRS and CDR2 is YFSETQ. This CDR3 spans 11 amino acids. V was clipped by 2 bases and J by 11 bases; unmatched bases: 2. Naivety among CD8 cells was defined by CD45RO negativity and positive CCR7 selection, thereby excluding terminally differentiated effector memory CD45RA+ cells. Data came from immunoSEQ multiplex PCR; TCRdb stores just in-frame clones and leaves some out. This sample carries millions of clones, approximately 94% of them seen once, and the ten largest clones take more than 1.5%.

V is TRBV5-1 and J is TRBJ1-2; 8 positions agree with TRBD1. The sample taken for sequencing was naive CD8+ T cells from PBMCs. This sequence originates from a man aged 18 to 30 in good health. Some clones in this sample may be carry-over from other donors' samples. CDR3 loop: CASSFGQGYTF. The CDR3 region has the DNA TGCGCCAGCAGCTTCGGACAGGGTTACACCTTC.